The TCR beta chain under discussion was sequenced for a study of T cell responses to AZD1222 COVID-19 vaccine. Generated by immunoSEQ multiplex PCR, the TCRdb table keeps only in-frame clones and is missing some. In the table there are about 120,000 clones, about 87% of which are singletons. V was shortened by 4 bases and J by 2 bases, with 18 bases between the two germline ends. This CDR3 comprises 16 residues. CDR1 and CDR2 (germline): MNHEY, SVGEGT. Here the sequenced sample was peripheral blood, taken on day 0 of AZD1222 vaccination. V is TRBV6-2 or TRBV6-3 and J is TRBJ2-7; D is unclear. This TCR was recovered from an adult in good health. Written as DNA, the CDR3 is TGTGCCAGCAGTTCCCTCGGCACCGACAAGCCCTACGAGCAGTACTTC. It translates to CASSSLGTDKPYEQYF.